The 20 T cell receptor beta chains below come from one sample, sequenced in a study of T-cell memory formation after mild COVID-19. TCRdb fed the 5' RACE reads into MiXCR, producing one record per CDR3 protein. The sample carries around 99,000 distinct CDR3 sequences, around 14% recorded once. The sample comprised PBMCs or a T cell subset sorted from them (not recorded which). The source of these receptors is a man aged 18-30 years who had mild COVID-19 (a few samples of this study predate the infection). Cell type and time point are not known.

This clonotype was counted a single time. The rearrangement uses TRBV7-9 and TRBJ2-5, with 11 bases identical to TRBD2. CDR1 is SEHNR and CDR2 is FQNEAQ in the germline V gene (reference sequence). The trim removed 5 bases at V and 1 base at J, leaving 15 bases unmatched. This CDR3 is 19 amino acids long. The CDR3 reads CASSTGVAGGSWPQETQYF. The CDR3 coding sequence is TGTGCCAGCAGCACCGGAGTAGCGGGGGGGTCATGGCCCCAAGAGACCCAGTACTTC.

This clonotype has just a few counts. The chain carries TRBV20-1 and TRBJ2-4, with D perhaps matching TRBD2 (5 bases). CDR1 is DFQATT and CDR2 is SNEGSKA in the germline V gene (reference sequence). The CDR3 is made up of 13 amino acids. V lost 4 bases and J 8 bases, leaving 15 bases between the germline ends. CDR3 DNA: TGCAGTGCTATCGGGCCAGCGGCCCACATTCAGTACTTC. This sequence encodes CSAIGPAAHIQYF.

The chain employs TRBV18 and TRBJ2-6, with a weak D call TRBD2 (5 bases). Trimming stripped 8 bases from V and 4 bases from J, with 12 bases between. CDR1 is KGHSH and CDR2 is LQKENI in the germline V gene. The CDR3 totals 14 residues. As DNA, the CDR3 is TGTGCCAGCCGCGAAGCTAGCGGGGCCAACGTCCTGACTTTC. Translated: CASREASGANVLTF.

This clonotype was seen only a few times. The CDR3 bases are TGTGCCAGCAGCTCACCAGCGGGGGGAGGGACAGATACGCAGTATTTT. It specifies CASSSPAGGGTDTQYF. The chain has TRBV7-6 and TRBJ2-3; 9 bases match TRBD2. Germline CDR1 SGHVS, CDR2 FNYEAQ. There are 16 residues in the CDR3. Trimming cost V 4 bases and J 3 bases; bases outside gene matches: 8.

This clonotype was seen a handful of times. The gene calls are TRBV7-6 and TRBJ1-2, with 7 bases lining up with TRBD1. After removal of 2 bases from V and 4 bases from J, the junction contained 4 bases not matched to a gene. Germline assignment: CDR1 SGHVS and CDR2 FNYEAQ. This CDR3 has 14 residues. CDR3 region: CASSLTRQGYGYTF. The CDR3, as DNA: TGTGCCAGCAGCTTAACCCGACAGGGCTATGGCTACACCTTC.

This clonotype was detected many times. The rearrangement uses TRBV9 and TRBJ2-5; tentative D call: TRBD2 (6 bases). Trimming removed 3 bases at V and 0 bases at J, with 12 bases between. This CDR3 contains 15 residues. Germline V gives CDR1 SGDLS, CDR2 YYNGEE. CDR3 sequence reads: CASSGSGSYQETQYF. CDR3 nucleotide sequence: TGTGCCAGCAGCGGTAGCGGTTCGTACCAAGAGACCCAGTACTTC.

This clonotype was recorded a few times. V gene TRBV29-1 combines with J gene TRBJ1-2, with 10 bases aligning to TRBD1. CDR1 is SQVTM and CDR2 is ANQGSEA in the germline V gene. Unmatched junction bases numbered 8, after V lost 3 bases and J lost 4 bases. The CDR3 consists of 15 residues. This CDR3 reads CSVESSGTGAYGYTF. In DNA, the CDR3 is TGCAGCGTTGAGTCCTCCGGGACAGGGGCCTATGGCTACACCTTC. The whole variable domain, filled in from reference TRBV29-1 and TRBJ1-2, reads SAVISQKPSRDICQRGTSLTIQCQVDSQVTMMFWYRQQPGQSLTLIATANQGSEATYESGFVIDKFPISRPNLTFSTLTVSNMSPEDSSIYLCSVESSGTGAYGYTFGSGTRLTVV.

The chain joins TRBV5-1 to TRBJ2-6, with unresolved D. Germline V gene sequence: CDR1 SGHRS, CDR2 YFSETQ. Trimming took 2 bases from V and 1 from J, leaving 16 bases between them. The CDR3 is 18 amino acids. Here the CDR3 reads CASSFWATPPSGANVLTF. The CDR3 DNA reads TGCGCCAGCAGCTTTTGGGCGACTCCACCGTCTGGGGCCAACGTCCTGACTTTC.

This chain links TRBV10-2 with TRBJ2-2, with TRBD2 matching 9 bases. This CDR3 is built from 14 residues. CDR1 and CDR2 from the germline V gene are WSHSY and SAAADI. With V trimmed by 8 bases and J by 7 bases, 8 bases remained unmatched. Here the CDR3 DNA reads TGCGCCAGCCGCAACCTAGCGGGGTTCGGGGAGCTGTTTTTT. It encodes CASRNLAGFGELFF.

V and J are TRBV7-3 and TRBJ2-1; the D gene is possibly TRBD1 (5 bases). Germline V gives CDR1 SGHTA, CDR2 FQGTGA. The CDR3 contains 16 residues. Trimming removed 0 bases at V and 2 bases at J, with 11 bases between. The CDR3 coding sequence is TGTGCCAGCAGCTTAACGCCAGGGTTGGCCTACAATGAGCAGTTCTTC. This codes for CASSLTPGLAYNEQFF. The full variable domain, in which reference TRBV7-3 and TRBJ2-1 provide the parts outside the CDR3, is GAGVSQTPSNKVTEKGKYVELRCDPISGHTALYWYRQSLGQGPEFLIYFQGTGAADDSGLPNDRFFAVRPEGSVSTLKIQRTERGDSAVYLCASSLTPGLAYNEQFFGPGTRLTVL.

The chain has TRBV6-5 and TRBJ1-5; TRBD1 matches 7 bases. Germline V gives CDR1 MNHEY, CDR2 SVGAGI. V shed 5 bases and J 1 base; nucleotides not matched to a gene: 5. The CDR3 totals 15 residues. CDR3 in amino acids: CASSKGGASNQPQHF. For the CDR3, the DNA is TGTGCCAGCAGTAAAGGGGGCGCGAGCAATCAGCCCCAGCATTTT.

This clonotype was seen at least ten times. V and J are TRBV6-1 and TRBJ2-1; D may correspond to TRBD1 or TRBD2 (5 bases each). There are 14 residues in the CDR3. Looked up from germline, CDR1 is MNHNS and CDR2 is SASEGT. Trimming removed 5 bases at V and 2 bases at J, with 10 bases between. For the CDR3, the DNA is TGTGCCAGCAGTCCGGGGCTTACCTACAATGAGCAGTTCTTC. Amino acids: CASSPGLTYNEQFF.

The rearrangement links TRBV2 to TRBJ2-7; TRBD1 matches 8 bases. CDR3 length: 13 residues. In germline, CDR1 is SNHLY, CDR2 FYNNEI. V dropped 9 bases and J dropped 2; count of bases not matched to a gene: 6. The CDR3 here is CARKNRGAYEQYF. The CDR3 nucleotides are TGTGCCAGGAAGAACAGGGGGGCCTACGAGCAGTACTTC.

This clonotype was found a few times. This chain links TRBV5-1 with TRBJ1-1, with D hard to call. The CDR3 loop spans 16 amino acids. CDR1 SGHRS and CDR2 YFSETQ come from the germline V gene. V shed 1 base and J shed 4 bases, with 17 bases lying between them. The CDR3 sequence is CASSLSGRAPRTEAFF. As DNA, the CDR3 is TGCGCCAGCAGCTTGAGTGGAAGGGCACCCCGCACTGAAGCTTTCTTT.

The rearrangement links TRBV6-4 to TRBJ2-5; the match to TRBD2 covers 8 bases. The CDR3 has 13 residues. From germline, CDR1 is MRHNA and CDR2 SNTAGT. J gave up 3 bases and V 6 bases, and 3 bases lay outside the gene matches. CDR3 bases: TGTGCCAGCAGCGAGACTAGCGAAGAGACCCAGTACTTC. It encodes CASSETSEETQYF.

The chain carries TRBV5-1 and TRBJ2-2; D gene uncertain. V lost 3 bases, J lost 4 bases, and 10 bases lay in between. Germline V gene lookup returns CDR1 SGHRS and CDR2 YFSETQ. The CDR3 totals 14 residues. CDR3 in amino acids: CASSSGSGTGELFF. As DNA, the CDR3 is TGCGCCAGCAGCTCCGGTTCCGGCACCGGGGAGCTGTTTTTT.

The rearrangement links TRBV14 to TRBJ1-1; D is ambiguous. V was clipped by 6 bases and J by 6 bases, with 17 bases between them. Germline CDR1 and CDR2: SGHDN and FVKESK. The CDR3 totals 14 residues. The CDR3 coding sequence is TGTGCCAGCAGTCGCGAGGGTTGGCTTTCTGAAGCTTTCTTT. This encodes CASSREGWLSEAFF.

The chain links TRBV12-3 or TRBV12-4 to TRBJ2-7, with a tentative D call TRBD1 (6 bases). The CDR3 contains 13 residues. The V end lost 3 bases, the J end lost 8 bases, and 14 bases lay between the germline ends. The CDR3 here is CASSFRGNDKQYF. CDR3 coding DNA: TGTGCCAGCAGTTTTAGGGGGAATGACAAGCAGTACTTC.

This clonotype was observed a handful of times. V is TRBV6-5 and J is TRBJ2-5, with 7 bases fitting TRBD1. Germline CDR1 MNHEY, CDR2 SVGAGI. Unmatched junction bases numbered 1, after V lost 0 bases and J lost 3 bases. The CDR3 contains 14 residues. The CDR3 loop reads CASSYSGTEETQYF. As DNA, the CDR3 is TGTGCCAGCAGTTACTCGGGGACAGAAGAGACCCAGTACTTC.

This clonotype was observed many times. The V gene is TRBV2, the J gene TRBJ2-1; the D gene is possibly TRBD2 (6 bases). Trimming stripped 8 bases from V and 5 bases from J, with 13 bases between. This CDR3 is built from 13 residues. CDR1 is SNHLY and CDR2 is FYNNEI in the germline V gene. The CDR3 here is CASGAGLDNEQFF. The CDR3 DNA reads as TGTGCCAGCGGGGCGGGGTTGGACAATGAGCAGTTCTTC. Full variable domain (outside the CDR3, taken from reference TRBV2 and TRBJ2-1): EPEVTQTPSHQVTQMGQEVILRCVPISNHLYFYWYRQILGQKVEFLVSFYNNEISEKSEIFDDQFSVERPDGSNFTLKIRSTKLEDSAMYFCASGAGLDNEQFFGPGTRLTVL.